Included here is one T cell receptor beta chain sequence, with context. Under the authors' procedure: Amplifying reference gene primers gave estimates of nucleated cell counts. Profiled with immunoSEQ multiplex PCR; TCRdb holds only in-frame clones, not every one. That table supplies the V and J calls and clone size; D and trimming were determined from the DNA. Of about 69,000 clones detected, approximately 79% appear once; the ten largest clones hold around 47%. The CDR3 runs to 14 residues. Germline V gives CDR1 SNHLY, CDR2 FYNNEI. Trimming left V 7 bases short and J 0 bases short, with 12 bases between. This entry comes from a study of blood T cell repertoires in COVID-19. Looking at the study overall: Acute and convalescent COVID-19 samples came from the United States, Italy and Spain. PBMCs, B-cell-depleted T cells, or T cells provided the cDNA or gDNA that made up the material.

The sample taken for sequencing was peripheral blood. The source is a human donor in a cohort sampled during active COVID-19. This chain uses TRBV2 with TRBJ2-5; D might be TRBD1 (6 bases). The CDR3 nucleotides read TGTGCCAGCAAAGGCTACAGGGACCAAGAGACCCAGTACTTC. Translating gives CASKGYRDQETQYF.